The T cell receptor (beta chain) described here comes from a study of graft-versus-host responses after intestinal transplantation. In the case of this clone: Its antigen is still unknown.

The table came from immunoSEQ multiplex PCR; TCRdb's copy has only in-frame clones and leaves some out. Here the sample spans tens of thousands of clones, roughly four fifths being singletons. The sample consisted of unstimulated CD8+ T cells sorted from spleen or lymph node cells, taken before intestinal transplant. The clonotype originates from a human donor who received an intestinal transplant.

CDR3 amino acids: CASAKGGHPNEQFF. CDR3 in DNA: TGTGCCAGCGCCAAGGGGGGGCATCCCAATGAGCAGTTCTTC. The V and J genes are TRBV13 and TRBJ2-1; tentatively, D is TRBD2 (7 bases). Germline V CDR1 and CDR2: PRHDT, FYEKMQ (reference sequence). The CDR3 spans 14 residues. The V and J ends lost 8 bases and 6 bases respectively, with 17 bases between them.